This TCR beta chain came from a study of cytomegalovirus exposure and HLA in healthy donors. This clone was counted once. 60 Vbeta and 13 Jbeta primers were used in PCR. Repertoires were generated with immunoSEQ multiplex PCR, while TCRdb's copy carries only in-frame clones and drops some. Here the sample spans around 150,000 clones, around 84% being singletons. The TCR comes from a boy aged 2 to 10 in good health and CMV-seronegative. Sequences were obtained from PBMCs.

CDR3 region: CAGATGTGQPQHF. CDR3 DNA: TGTGCCGGCGCGACAGGAACAGGTCAGCCCCAGCATTTT. The rearrangement joins TRBV7-2 to TRBJ1-5; D might be TRBD1 (6 bases). Germline CDR1 reads SGHTA; CDR2 reads FQGNSA. This CDR3 contains 13 residues. Trimming left V 11 bases short and J 6 bases short, with 17 bases between. The full variable domain, with the rest looked up from reference TRBV7-2 and TRBJ1-5, is GAGVSQSPSNKVTEKGKDVELRCDPISGHTALYWYRQSLGQGLEFLIYFQGNSAPDKSGLPSDRFSAERTGGSVSTLTIQRTQQEDSAVYLCAGATGTGQPQHFGDGTRLSIL.